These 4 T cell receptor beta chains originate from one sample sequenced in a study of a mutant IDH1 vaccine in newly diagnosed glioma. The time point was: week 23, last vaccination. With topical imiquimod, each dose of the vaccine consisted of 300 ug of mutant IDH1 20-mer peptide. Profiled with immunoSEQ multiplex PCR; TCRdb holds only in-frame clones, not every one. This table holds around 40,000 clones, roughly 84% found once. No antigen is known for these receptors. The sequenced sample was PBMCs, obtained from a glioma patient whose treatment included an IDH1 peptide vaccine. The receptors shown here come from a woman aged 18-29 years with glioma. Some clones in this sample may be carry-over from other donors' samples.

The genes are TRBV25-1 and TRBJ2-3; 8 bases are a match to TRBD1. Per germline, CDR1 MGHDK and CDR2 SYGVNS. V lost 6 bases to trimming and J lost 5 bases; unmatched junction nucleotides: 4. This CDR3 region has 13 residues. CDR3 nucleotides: TGTGCCAGCAGCCGGGACAGGCTAGATACGCAGTATTTT. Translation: CASSRDRLDTQYF.

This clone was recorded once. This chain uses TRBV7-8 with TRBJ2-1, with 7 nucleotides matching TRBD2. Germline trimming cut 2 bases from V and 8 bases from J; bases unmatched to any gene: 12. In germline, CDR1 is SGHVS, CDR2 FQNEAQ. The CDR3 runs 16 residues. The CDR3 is CASSLSRGSPGDEQFF. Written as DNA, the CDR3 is TGTGCCAGCAGCTTAAGTCGCGGGAGCCCAGGCGATGAGCAGTTCTTC.

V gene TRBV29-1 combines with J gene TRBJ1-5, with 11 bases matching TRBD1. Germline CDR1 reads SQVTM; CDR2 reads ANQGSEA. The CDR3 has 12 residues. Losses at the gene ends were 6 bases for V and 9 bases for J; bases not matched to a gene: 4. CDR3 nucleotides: TGCAGCGTCCGGGACAGGGGGTCGCCCCAGCATTTT. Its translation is CSVRDRGSPQHF.

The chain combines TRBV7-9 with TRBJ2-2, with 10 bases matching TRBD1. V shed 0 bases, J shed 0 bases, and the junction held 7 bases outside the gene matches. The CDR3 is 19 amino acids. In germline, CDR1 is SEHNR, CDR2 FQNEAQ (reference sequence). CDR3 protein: CASSLARTGGPPNTGELFF. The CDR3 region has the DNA TGTGCCAGCAGCTTAGCCCGGACAGGGGGGCCACCGAACACCGGGGAGCTGTTTTTT. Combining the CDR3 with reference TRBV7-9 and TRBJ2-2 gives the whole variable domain DTGVSQNPRHKITKRGQNVTFRCDPISEHNRLYWYRQTLGQGPEFLTYFQNEAQLEKSRLLSDRFSAERPKGSFSTLEIQRTEQGDSAMYLCASSLARTGGPPNTGELFFGEGSRLTVL.